This TCR beta chain was captured by sequencing in a study of regulatory T cells in long-lasting Graves disease. There are many counts of this clonotype. Construction of the TCR beta libraries employed iRepertoire HTBI primers in conjunction with Arm-PCR of CDR3 regions. TCRdb reanalysed the multiplex PCR reads using MiXCR and keeps one entry per CDR3 protein. Of approximately 400,000 distinct CDR3 sequences in the sample, 14% to 15% were seen once. Time point reported: newly diagnosed GD, antithyroid drugs for less than 3 months. Extracted RNA from PBMCs served as the source of the TCR library. These same records also appear under a second study, on T cells in Graves' hyperthyroidism and ophthalmopathy.

This sequence originates from a woman aged 25 to 39 with Graves disease. The specimen comprised peripheral blood mononuclear cells (PBMCs), sampled at new diagnosis, from a patient treated with antithyroid drugs.

The CDR3 spells CASRVGGFLGINTEAFF. As DNA, the CDR3 is TGTGCCAGCAGGGTAGGGGGCTTTTTAGGGATAAACACTGAAGCTTTCTTT. The chain is built from TRBV12-3 or TRBV12-4 and TRBJ1-1, with TRBD1 matching over 7 bases. J was trimmed by 2 bases and V by 6 bases; bases with no gene match: 15. The CDR3 length is 17 residues.